This T cell receptor (beta chain) stems from a study of post-analysis software for immune sequencing data. Study as a whole: The study covered relapsing-remitting, secondary progressive and progressive-relapsing courses of multiple sclerosis.

Study observations and caveats: Clustering by F measure revealed strong co-clustering among samples prepared together in one batch. Significantly decreased normalized Chao1 diversity was recorded for multiple sclerosis patients relative to controls. Included in a set of roughly five TRBV segments more frequent in patients than controls were TRBV5-6, TRBV5-1 and TRBV20-1.

The authors incorporated unique molecular identifiers into the TCR beta cDNA libraries. MiXCR was run by TCRdb on the PCR reads, yielding one entry per CDR3 protein. The sample holds hundreds of thousands of distinct CDR3 sequences, just under 30% seen once. The J segment lost 5 bases and the V segment lost 5 bases, leaving 11 bases of the junction unmatched. CDR3 length: 15 residues. Germline V CDR1 and CDR2: SGHDT, YYEEEE. In this sample, this clonotype turned up a few times. Its matching antigen is unknown. The sample comprised blood. The TCR comes from a girl aged 10 to 17 with multiple sclerosis. This sequence joins TRBV5-6 and TRBJ2-5; 8 positions agree with TRBD1. CDR3 bases: TGTGCCAGCAGTAGCGCTGGACAGGGTGAGGAGACCCAGTACTTC. It is translated as CASSSAGQGEETQYF.